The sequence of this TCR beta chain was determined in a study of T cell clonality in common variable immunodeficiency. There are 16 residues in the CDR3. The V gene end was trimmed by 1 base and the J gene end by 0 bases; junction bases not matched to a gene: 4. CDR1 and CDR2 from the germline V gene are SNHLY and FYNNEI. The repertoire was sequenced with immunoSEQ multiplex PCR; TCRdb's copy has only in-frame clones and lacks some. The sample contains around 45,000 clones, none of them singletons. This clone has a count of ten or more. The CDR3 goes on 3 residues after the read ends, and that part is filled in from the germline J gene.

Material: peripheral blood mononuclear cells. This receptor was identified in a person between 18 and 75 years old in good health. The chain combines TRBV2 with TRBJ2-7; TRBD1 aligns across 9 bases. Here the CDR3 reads CASSEGGTGSSYEQYF. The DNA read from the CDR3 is TGTGCCAGCAGTGAAGGGGGGACAGGGAGCTCCTACGAG.